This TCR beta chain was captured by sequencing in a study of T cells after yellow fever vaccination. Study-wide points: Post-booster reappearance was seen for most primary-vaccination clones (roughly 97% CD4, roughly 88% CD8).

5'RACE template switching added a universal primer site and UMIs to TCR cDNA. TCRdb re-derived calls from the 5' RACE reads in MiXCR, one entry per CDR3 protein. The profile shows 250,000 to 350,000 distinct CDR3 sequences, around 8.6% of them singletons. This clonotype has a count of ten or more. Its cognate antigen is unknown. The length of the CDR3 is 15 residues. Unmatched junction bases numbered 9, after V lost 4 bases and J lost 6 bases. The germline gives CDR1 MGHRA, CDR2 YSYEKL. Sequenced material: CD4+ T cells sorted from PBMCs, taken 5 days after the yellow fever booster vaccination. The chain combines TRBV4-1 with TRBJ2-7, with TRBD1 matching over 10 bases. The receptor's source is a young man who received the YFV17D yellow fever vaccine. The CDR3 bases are TGCGCCAGCAGCCGACCGGGACAGGGGATCCGCGAGCAGTACTTC. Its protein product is CASSRPGQGIREQYF.